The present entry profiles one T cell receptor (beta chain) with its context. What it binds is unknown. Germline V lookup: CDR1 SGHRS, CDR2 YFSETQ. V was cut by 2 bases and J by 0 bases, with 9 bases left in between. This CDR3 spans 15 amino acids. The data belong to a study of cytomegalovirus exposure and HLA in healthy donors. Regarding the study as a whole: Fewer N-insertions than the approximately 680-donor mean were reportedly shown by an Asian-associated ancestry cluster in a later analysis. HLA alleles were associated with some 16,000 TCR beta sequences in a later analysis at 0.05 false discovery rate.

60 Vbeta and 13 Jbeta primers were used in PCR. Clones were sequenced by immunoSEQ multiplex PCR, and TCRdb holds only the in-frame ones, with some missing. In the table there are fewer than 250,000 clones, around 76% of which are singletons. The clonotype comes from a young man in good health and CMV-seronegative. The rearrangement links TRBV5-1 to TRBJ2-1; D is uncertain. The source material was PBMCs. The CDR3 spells CASSLPSGSYNEQFF. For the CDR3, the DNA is TGCGCCAGCAGCTTACCGTCCGGCTCCTACAATGAGCAGTTCTTC. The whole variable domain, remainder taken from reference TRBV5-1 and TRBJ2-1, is KAGVTQTPRYLIKTRGQQVTLSCSPISGHRSVSWYQQTPGQGLQFLFEYFSETQRNKGNFPGRFSGRQFSNSRSEMNVSTLELGDSALYLCASSLPSGSYNEQFFGPGTRLTVL.